These 28 T cell receptor beta chains originate from one sample sequenced in a study of T cells in Graves' hyperthyroidism and ophthalmopathy. TCR beta CDR3 region amplification was performed from RNA transcripts. The study used the HTBI primer set for a first-round RT-PCR of the TCR CDR3. TCRdb used MiXCR to reprocess the multiplex PCR reads, holding one entry per CDR3 protein. The top ten clones hold roughly 3.4% of a sample with around 600,000 distinct CDR3 sequences, 16% of them seen once. Input material: blood. The origin of the receptors is a woman in her forties with Graves' ophthalmopathy.

The rearrangement links TRBV19 to TRBJ2-7, with 9 bases fitting TRBD1. V was clipped by 5 bases and J by 0 bases; unmatched bases: 11. Germline-derived CDR1 and CDR2 are LNHDA and SQIVND (reference sequence). This CDR3 is built from 17 residues. The CDR3 here is CASSQLGTGRGSYEQYF. In DNA form, the CDR3 reads TGTGCCAGTAGTCAACTCGGGACAGGGCGCGGCTCCTACGAGCAGTACTTC.

The sample holds many counts of this clonotype. The J gene is TRBJ2-3, the V gene TRBV13; tentatively, D is TRBD1 (5 bases). Germline values: CDR1 PRHDT, CDR2 FYEKMQ (reference sequence). This CDR3 comprises 13 residues. Trimming removed 6 bases from V and 1 base from J, with 8 bases in between. This chain's CDR3 is CASRIGGTDTQYF. The CDR3 coding sequence is TGTGCCAGCAGGATAGGGGGCACAGATACGCAGTATTTT.

The rearrangement uses TRBV18 and TRBJ2-1, with 15 nucleotides matching TRBD2. The length of the CDR3 is 17 residues. The germline V gene encodes CDR1 KGHSH and CDR2 LQKENI. V dropped 3 bases and J dropped 8; count of bases not matched to a gene: 8. CDR3 loop: CASSPPGLAGGLYEQFF. DNA of the CDR3: TGTGCCAGCTCACCGCCCGGACTAGCGGGAGGGCTCTATGAGCAGTTCTTC.

The V and J genes are TRBV4-1 and TRBJ1-1; D is undetermined. Germline CDR1 reads MGHRA; CDR2 reads YSYEKL. V was cut by 1 base and J by 0 bases, with 9 bases left in between. CDR3 size: 15 residues. CDR3 in amino acids: CASSQVGIVNTEAFF. CDR3 sequence (DNA): TGCGCCAGCAGCCAAGTTGGCATAGTGAACACTGAAGCTTTCTTT.

This clonotype was observed many times. This sequence joins TRBV6-5 and TRBJ2-7; TRBD1 aligns across 8 bases. J was trimmed by 1 base and V by 0 bases; bases with no gene match: 11. The CDR3 has 18 amino acids. Germline V gene data show CDR1 as MNHEY and CDR2 as SVGAGI. CDR3 in amino acids: CASSYSGAGGAGSYEQYF. CDR3 DNA sequence: TGTGCCAGCAGTTACTCGGGAGCAGGGGGCGCGGGATCCTACGAGCAGTACTTC.

This clonotype turned up a few times. This chain links TRBV3-1 with TRBJ2-3, with 8 positions matching TRBD2. The germline CDR1 and CDR2 sequences are LGHDT and YNNKEL (reference sequence). The ends lost 0 bases at V and 11 bases at J; junction bases unmatched: 4. The CDR3 runs 13 residues. For the CDR3, the DNA is TGTGCCAGCAGCCAAGATGCCGGGAGGGGGCAGTATTTT. Translated: CASSQDAGRGQYF.

There are many counts of this clonotype. The rearrangement uses TRBV5-1 and TRBJ2-1; 13 bases map to TRBD2. The CDR3 length is 15 residues. Germline V gene lookup returns CDR1 SGHRS and CDR2 YFSETQ. Trimming removed 3 bases from V and 5 bases from J; junction bases left unmatched: 2. In nucleotides, the CDR3 is TGCGCCAGCAGCTGGGGGACTAGCGGGGACAATGAGCAGTTCTTC. This encodes CASSWGTSGDNEQFF.

This clonotype was picked up a small number of times. The chain links TRBV4-2 to TRBJ1-6, with D maybe TRBD1 (6 bases). Germline CDR1 is LGHNA and CDR2 is YNFKEQ. The CDR3 length is 17 residues. V was shortened by 5 bases and J by 7 bases, with 21 bases between the two germline ends. The DNA for the CDR3 is TGTGCCAGCAGCTCCCGGACAGATTCATTCTTAAATTCACCCCTCCACTTT. Protein product: CASSSRTDSFLNSPLHF.

There are many counts of this clonotype. The CDR3 DNA sequence: TGTGCCAGCATCCATGATGGGGCTTTTGACACTGAAGCTTTCTTT. Encoded protein: CASIHDGAFDTEAFF. The genes are TRBV12-3 or TRBV12-4 and TRBJ1-1; a weak D match, TRBD1 (5 bases). The CDR3 totals 15 residues. Trimming left V 7 bases short and J 3 bases short, with 18 bases between.

This clonotype was picked up many times. This chain links TRBV20-1 with TRBJ1-5; 8 bases are shared with TRBD1. The CDR3 totals 14 residues. In germline, CDR1 is DFQATT, CDR2 SNEGSKA (reference sequence). J lost 9 bases, V lost 3 bases, and 10 bases had no gene match. The DNA for the CDR3 is TGCAGTGCTAGTATGGGACAGGTTTATGGGCCCCAGCATTTT. It is translated as CSASMGQVYGPQHF.

In its sample, this clonotype was seen many times. This chain links TRBV2 with TRBJ2-5, with D perhaps TRBD2 (6 bases). V was pared by 8 bases and J by 5 bases, with 15 bases between. Germline V gene lookup returns CDR1 SNHLY and CDR2 FYNNEI. This CDR3 is built from 13 residues. The CDR3 nucleotides are TGTGCCAGCTTTCGGGGGTTATCGGAGACCCAGTACTTC. Encoded protein: CASFRGLSETQYF.

The J gene is TRBJ2-1, the V gene TRBV19; the match to TRBD2 covers 7 bases. J was trimmed by 4 bases and V by 0 bases; bases with no gene match: 9. The CDR3 is 17 residues long. CDR1 is LNHDA and CDR2 is SQIVND in the germline V gene (reference sequence). The CDR3 DNA is TGTGCCAGTAGTATAGATGCCCGGGGGGTGAGATACAATGAGCAGTTCTTC. Translating it yields CASSIDARGVRYNEQFF. The full variable domain, rest sourced from reference TRBV19 and TRBJ2-1, is DGGITQSPKYLFRKEGQNVTLSCEQNLNHDAMYWYRQDPGQGLRLIYYSQIVNDFQKGDIAEGYSVSREKKESFPLTVTSAQKNPTAFYLCASSIDARGVRYNEQFFGPGTRLTVL.

This clonotype was seen a few times. The chain is built from TRBV4-1 and TRBJ2-1; maybe TRBD2 (5 bases). This CDR3 has 15 residues. With 0 bases removed from V and 3 bases from J, the gap between germline ends came to 9 bases. CDR1 is MGHRA, CDR2 YSYEKL, per germline. The CDR3 nucleotides read TGCGCCAGCAGCCAAGATAACGCGGGCTACAATGAGCAGTTCTTC. Translated: CASSQDNAGYNEQFF.

CDR3 protein: CASSPSYRRINTGELFF. In DNA form, the CDR3 reads TGTGCCAGCTCACCATCTTATAGACGGATAAACACCGGGGAGCTGTTTTTT. The chain links TRBV18 to TRBJ2-2; D gene unclear. CDR3 length: 17 residues. The germline V gene encodes CDR1 KGHSH and CDR2 LQKENI. With 2 bases removed from V and 2 bases from J, the gap between germline ends came to 15 bases.

The V call is TRBV19, the J call TRBJ2-1, with 13 bases matching TRBD2. CDR3 length: 16 residues. The germline gives CDR1 LNHDA, CDR2 SQIVND (reference sequence). J lost 5 bases, V lost 5 bases, and 6 bases had no gene match. In DNA form, the CDR3 reads TGTGCCAGTAGTGCATTGGGACTAGCGGGGAACAATGAGCAGTTCTTC. Amino acid sequence: CASSALGLAGNNEQFF.

This clonotype was detected many times. This chain uses TRBV28 with TRBJ1-2; D is ambiguous. The CDR3 sequence is 14 residues long. The ends were cut back, 6 bases at V and 5 bases at J, with 16 bases in the middle. Germline V CDR1 and CDR2: MDHEN, SYDVKM. Written as DNA, the CDR3 is TGTGCCAGCAGCCCCCCGGGCAGATCGTATGGCTACACCTTC. As protein: CASSPPGRSYGYTF.

This clonotype was observed a handful of times. The rearrangement uses TRBV2 and TRBJ2-7, with D possibly called TRBD1 or TRBD2 (5 bases each). CDR3 length: 14 amino acids. Per germline, CDR1 SNHLY and CDR2 FYNNEI. Between the trimmed V and J ends, which lost 1 base and 0 bases, there was a span of 7 bases. DNA for the CDR3: TGTGCCAGCAGTGAAGGAGGGGTCTCCTACGAGCAGTACTTC. It yields the protein CASSEGGVSYEQYF.

This clonotype was seen a single time. CDR3 coding DNA: TGCAGTGCAAGGCGGGGGGACGGCGGGGAGACCCAGTACTTC. Translating it yields CSARRGDGGETQYF. The chain combines TRBV20-1 with TRBJ2-5; 8 bases are shared with TRBD2. Germline CDR1 reads DFQATT; CDR2 reads SNEGSKA (reference sequence). Trimming cost V 6 bases and J 5 bases; bases outside gene matches: 11. This CDR3 has 14 residues.

The chain has TRBV5-1 and TRBJ2-2; TRBD2 aligns across 15 bases. CDR1 SGHRS and CDR2 YFSETQ come from the germline V gene. There are 16 residues in the CDR3. V lost 3 bases to trimming and J lost 4 bases; unmatched junction nucleotides: 1. The CDR3 nucleotides read TGCGCCAGCAGCTGGGGACTAGCGGGGGGCACCGGGGAGCTGTTTTTT. It specifies CASSWGLAGGTGELFF.

This clonotype has ten or more counts. CDR3 loop: CASSPVGLAAYEQYF. CDR3 bases: TGTGCCAGCTCACCCGTGGGACTAGCGGCCTACGAGCAGTACTTC. The chain links TRBV18 to TRBJ2-7; 11 bases are shared with TRBD2. The V gene end was trimmed by 3 bases and the J gene end by 2 bases; junction bases not matched to a gene: 3. The CDR3 runs to 15 residues. Germline V gene lookup returns CDR1 KGHSH and CDR2 LQKENI.

This clonotype came up a few times. The rearrangement links TRBV5-1 to TRBJ2-7; 9 bases agree with TRBD2. CDR1 and CDR2 (germline): SGHRS, YFSETQ. V was clipped by 4 bases and J by 3 bases; unmatched bases: 5. The CDR3 has 14 residues. The DNA of the CDR3 is TGCGCCAGCAGCCCGACTAGCGGACGCTACGAGCAGTACTTC. Residues: CASSPTSGRYEQYF.

This clonotype turned up a few times. This chain connects TRBV30 to TRBJ2-7; 9 positions match TRBD1. Germline lookup yields CDR1 GTSNPN and CDR2 SVGIG (reference sequence). Trimming cost V 1 base and J 3 bases; bases outside gene matches: 7. The CDR3 length is 15 residues. The CDR3 nucleotides read TGTGCCTGGAGTGGGGCCGGGACAGGGCTCTACGAGCAGTACTTC. Translated: CAWSGAGTGLYEQYF.

This clonotype was found many times. The chain combines TRBV30 with TRBJ1-4; maybe TRBD1 (5 bases). With 3 bases removed from V and 5 bases from J, the gap between germline ends came to 10 bases. The CDR3 spans 13 residues. The V gene's germline CDR1 is GTSNPN and CDR2 SVGIG (reference sequence). CDR3 protein: CAWRNTGNEKLFF. CDR3 in DNA: TGTGCCTGGAGAAATACAGGAAATGAAAAACTGTTTTTT.

This clonotype has a single count. Because the CDR3's place on the DNA is in doubt, the DNA is left out and the CDR3 is given as listed by TCRdb. CDR3 in amino acids: CASSFGGSRYEQYFGPGTNSPLHF. The V and J genes are TRBV12-3 or TRBV12-4 and TRBJ1-6. The CDR3 length is 24 residues, termini included.

The chain joins TRBV27 to TRBJ2-2; TRBD2 matches 16 bases. CDR3 length: 18 residues. V was pared by 4 bases and J by 5 bases, with 7 bases of the junction left unmatched. In germline, CDR1 is MNHEY, CDR2 SMNVEV (reference sequence). The CDR3 here is CASSYSGLAGGPTGELFF. The CDR3 bases are TGTGCCAGCAGTTACTCGGGACTAGCGGGAGGGCCTACCGGGGAGCTGTTTTTT.

Ten or more counts support this clonotype. The rearrangement joins TRBV7-2 to TRBJ2-7; D gene uncertain. This CDR3 has 13 residues. Germline-derived CDR1 and CDR2 are SGHTA and FQGNSA. V was shortened by 3 bases and J by 0 bases, with 6 bases between the two germline ends. CDR3 in amino acids: CASSFFLSYEQYF. CDR3 in DNA: TGTGCCAGCAGCTTCTTTCTCTCCTACGAGCAGTACTTC.

This clonotype appeared a few times. The genes are TRBV5-6 and TRBJ2-1, with 11 bases lining up with TRBD2. The trim removed 2 bases at V and 12 bases at J, leaving 7 bases unmatched. The CDR3 is made up of 14 amino acids. In germline, CDR1 is SGHDT, CDR2 YYEEEE. CDR3 sequence: CASSFGTSGNAQFF. The CDR3, as DNA: TGTGCCAGCAGCTTCGGGACTAGCGGAAACGCGCAGTTCTTC.

In this sample, this clonotype turned up many times. This chain's CDR3 is CASSLRGDYNEQFF. CDR3 in DNA: TGCGCCAGCAGCCTGCGGGGGGACTACAATGAGCAGTTCTTC. This chain connects TRBV5-1 to TRBJ2-1; TRBD2 matches 8 bases. V was clipped by 4 bases and J by 3 bases; unmatched bases: 3. The length of the CDR3 is 14 residues. Germline lookup yields CDR1 SGHRS and CDR2 YFSETQ. The complete variable domain, with remaining parts taken from reference TRBV5-1 and TRBJ2-1, reads KAGVTQTPRYLIKTRGQQVTLSCSPISGHRSVSWYQQTPGQGLQFLFEYFSETQRNKGNFPGRFSGRQFSNSRSEMNVSTLELGDSALYLCASSLRGDYNEQFFGPGTRLTVL.